The T cell receptor (beta chain) described here comes from a study of cytomegalovirus exposure and HLA in healthy donors. Details on this clone: Antigen: not known.

This CDR3 spans 14 amino acids. Trimming removed 1 base at V and 6 bases at J, with 13 bases between. Germline V gives CDR1 SGHAT, CDR2 FQDESV (reference sequence). The study, taken as a whole, reports: A list of approximately 160 TCR beta chains associated with cytomegalovirus was given.

PCR amplification relied on 60 Vbeta primers (plus 13 Jbeta primers). As processed by the authors: Later, 65 million to 85 million unique TCR beta chains were counted in an analysis, and roughly 11 million of them were shared. Assay: immunoSEQ multiplex PCR; the TCRdb copy retains only in-frame clones and omits some. D and trimming were read from the DNA, whereas the V and J calls and clone size are those reported in that table. Of around 150,000 clones in the sample, roughly 75% are singletons; the top ten hold 10% to 12%. The clonotype comes from a man younger than 35 in good health and CMV-seropositive. The sequenced material came from PBMCs. The chain links TRBV11-1 to TRBJ2-7; perhaps TRBD1 as D (6 bases). The DNA for the CDR3 is TGTGCCAGCAGCTTAGAAGGACAGACGGGCGAGCAGTACTTC. Its protein is CASSLEGQTGEQYF.